This paragraph reports one T cell receptor (beta chain). The antigen remains unidentified. J gave up 6 bases and V 7 bases, and 18 bases lay outside the gene matches. CDR1 and CDR2 from the germline V gene are SNHLY and FYNNEI. This CDR3 spans 16 amino acids. The entry originates in a study of shared clonotypes between healthy human individuals. Overall study results and limits: A handful of donors shared 4.5% to 6.5% of their naive CD4 clonotypes. Only blood underwent sampling, and tissue repertoires likely differ.

Naive CD8 isolation took CD45RO-negative cells positively selected for CCR7 and excluded terminally differentiated effector memory CD45RA+ cells. Adults of Caucasian background living in Nashville, Tennessee made up all donors. Method: immunoSEQ multiplex PCR; TCRdb's copy keeps in-frame clones and lacks some. The table includes about 2 million clones, roughly 94% detected once. This receptor was taken from a man aged 18-30 years in good health. Sequencing was done on a sample of naive CD8+ T cells sorted from blood. V is TRBV2 and J is TRBJ2-7; 7 bases are shared with TRBD2. CDR3 loop: CASILGGGEFKVEQYF. The CDR3 nucleotides read TGTGCCAGCATCCTTGGGGGAGGGGAGTTTAAGGTCGAGCAGTACTTC.